A single sample gave rise to the 19 T cell receptor beta chains below, sequenced in a study of beta chain features in type 1 diabetes. Expressed TCRB transcripts were sequenced after all isolated RNA was converted to cDNA. The table came from immunoSEQ multiplex PCR; TCRdb's copy has only in-frame clones and leaves some out. The sample lists about 620,000 clones; 15% to 19% were seen once. Sequencing was carried out using naive CD4+ T cells from blood. The receptor source for this set is a man younger than 35 in good health.

V usage is TRBV7-3 and J usage is TRBJ2-1; tentative D call: TRBD1 (6 bases). V was clipped by 4 bases and J by 7 bases, with 20 bases between them. Germline V CDR1 and CDR2: SGHTA, FQGTGA. This CDR3 region has 16 residues. CDR3 DNA sequence: TGTGCCAGCAGCTCCAGATCCACGATCAGGGGAAATGAGCAGTTCTTC. It encodes CASSSRSTIRGNEQFF.

V gene TRBV7-9 combines with J gene TRBJ1-5; maybe TRBD1 (5 bases). The CDR3 totals 17 residues. Germline CDR1 reads SEHNR; CDR2 reads FQNEAQ (reference sequence). V was pared by 5 bases and J by 3 bases, with 20 bases between. The CDR3 region is CASSPLRGKTDNQPQHF. In nucleotides, the CDR3 is TGTGCCAGCAGCCCCCTTAGGGGTAAAACCGACAATCAGCCCCAGCATTTT. The entire variable domain, with the rest obtained from reference TRBV7-9 and TRBJ1-5, is as follows: DTGVSQNPRHKITKRGQNVTFRCDPISEHNRLYWYRQTLGQGPEFLTYFQNEAQLEKSRLLSDRFSAERPKGSFSTLEIQRTEQGDSAMYLCASSPLRGKTDNQPQHFGDGTRLSIL.

The chain couples TRBV9 to TRBJ1-1; 7 nucleotides match TRBD1. The germline gives CDR1 SGDLS, CDR2 YYNGEE. With 0 bases clipped from V and 6 bases from J, the junction kept 14 bases outside the gene matches. The CDR3 is 17 amino acids. The CDR3 coding sequence is TGTGCCAGCAGCGTAGGCCTAATTGACAGGGAGGCCGCTGAAGCTTTCTTT. This encodes CASSVGLIDREAAEAFF.

This chain uses TRBV19 with TRBJ2-4, with 7 bases matching TRBD2. CDR1 is LNHDA and CDR2 is SQIVND in the germline V gene (reference sequence). The J segment lost 3 bases and the V segment lost 3 bases, leaving 2 bases of the junction unmatched. CDR3 length equals 14 residues. DNA for the CDR3: TGTGCCAGTAGTATCCCTAGCGGCAAAAACATTCAGTACTTC. This translates into CASSIPSGKNIQYF.

This clone has more than one count but fewer than ten. The chain recombines TRBV19 with TRBJ2-2; D ambiguous. Germline V gene lookup returns CDR1 LNHDA and CDR2 SQIVND (reference sequence). The CDR3 runs to 16 residues. V lost 0 bases and J lost 4, with 12 bases in between. The CDR3: CASSIEEGIGTGELFF. CDR3 nucleotide sequence: TGTGCCAGTAGTATAGAGGAAGGGATCGGCACCGGGGAGCTGTTTTTT.

In its sample, this clone was seen a few times. The V call is TRBV9, the J call TRBJ2-4; possibly TRBD2 for D (5 bases). CDR3 size: 16 residues. CDR1 and CDR2 from the germline V gene are SGDLS and YYNGEE. The V end was cut by 3 bases, the J end by 2 bases, with 15 bases between. The CDR3 is CASSGSVVGTKNIQYF. In DNA, the CDR3 is TGTGCCAGCAGCGGCTCGGTCGTCGGGACCAAAAACATTCAGTACTTC.

The chain combines TRBV28 with TRBJ1-5, with a tentative D call TRBD1 (5 bases). The V and J ends lost 8 bases and 6 bases respectively, with 20 bases between them. The CDR3 has 15 residues. The germline V gene has CDR1 MDHEN and CDR2 SYDVKM. This CDR3 reads CASARVDGAIQPQHF. The CDR3 DNA follows: TGTGCCAGCGCCAGGGTCGACGGGGCCATTCAGCCCCAGCATTTT.

This clone showed up just a few times. The rearrangement joins TRBV13 to TRBJ2-1; D remains ambiguous. V was cut by 1 base and J by 12 bases, with 10 bases left in between. Germline V gene sequence: CDR1 PRHDT, CDR2 FYEKMQ (reference sequence). The CDR3 extends over 12 amino acids. CDR3 bases: TGTGCCAGCAGCTTAGAACGTAAAGGGCAGTTCTTC. It specifies CASSLERKGQFF.

CDR3 region: CASSVGLTHQPQHF. The DNA for the CDR3 is TGTGCCAGCAGCGTGGGCTTAACGCATCAGCCCCAGCATTTT. J is TRBJ1-5 and V is TRBV9; D call uncertain. Germline V gives CDR1 SGDLS, CDR2 YYNGEE. V was clipped by 2 bases and J by 5 bases, with 11 bases between them. This CDR3 spans 14 amino acids. The full variable domain, with the rest looked up from reference TRBV9 and TRBJ1-5, is DSGVTQTPKHLITATGQRVTLRCSPRSGDLSVYWYQQSLDQGLQFLIQYYNGEERAKGNILERFSAQQFPDLHSELNLSSLELGDSALYFCASSVGLTHQPQHFGDGTRLSIL.

This chain uses TRBV30 with TRBJ1-1; possibly TRBD1 for D (6 bases). The CDR3 has 14 residues. In germline, CDR1 is GTSNPN, CDR2 SVGIG (reference sequence). V gave up 4 bases and J gave up 0 bases, with 12 bases separating them. CDR3 region: CAWNRERMNTEAFF. The CDR3 DNA follows: TGTGCCTGGAACAGGGAGAGGATGAACACTGAAGCTTTCTTT. The entire variable domain, with the rest obtained from reference TRBV30 and TRBJ1-1, is as follows: SQTIHQWPATLVQPVGSPLSLECTVEGTSNPNLYWYRQAAGRGLQLLFYSVGIGQISSEVPQNLSASRPQDRQFILSSKKLLLSDSGFYLCAWNRERMNTEAFFGQGTRLTVV.

This clone has only a few counts. The V call is TRBV6-4, the J call TRBJ1-5; a possible D gene is TRBD1 (6 bases). Trimming shortened V by 3 bases and J by 3 bases, and 9 bases separated the two germline ends. This CDR3 spans 14 amino acids. In germline, CDR1 is MRHNA, CDR2 SNTAGT. CDR3 in DNA: TGTGCCAGCAGTGAGGGGGGGGCCAATCAGCCCCAGCATTTT. It yields the protein CASSEGGANQPQHF.

The J gene is TRBJ2-2, the V gene TRBV9, with D hard to call. Trimming pared 0 bases from V and 3 bases from J, leaving 9 bases between. Germline CDR1 reads SGDLS; CDR2 reads YYNGEE. This CDR3 has 15 amino acids. The CDR3 spells CASSVAWHYTGELFF. In DNA, the CDR3 is TGTGCCAGCAGCGTAGCTTGGCACTACACCGGGGAGCTGTTTTTT.

The rearrangement uses TRBV28 and TRBJ2-3; TRBD2 aligns across 8 bases. V dropped 2 bases and J dropped 1; count of bases not matched to a gene: 2. Per the germline V gene, CDR1 is MDHEN and CDR2 is SYDVKM. The CDR3 length is 15 residues. CDR3 sequence: CASSLGSGGTDTQYF. The CDR3, as DNA: TGTGCCAGCAGTTTAGGTAGCGGGGGCACAGATACGCAGTATTTT.

This clone was detected many times. CDR3 DNA sequence: TGTGCCAGCTCCCGTACTAGAGCCAACAATGAGCAGTTCTTC. Amino acids: CASSRTRANNEQFF. The chain carries TRBV18 and TRBJ2-1; tentative D call: TRBD2 (5 bases). The germline CDR1 and CDR2 sequences are KGHSH and LQKENI. Between the trimmed V and J ends, which lost 6 bases and 5 bases, there was a span of 14 bases. The CDR3 runs to 14 residues.

This chain joins TRBV19 and TRBJ2-3; weak D call: TRBD2 (5 bases). Germline CDR1 reads LNHDA; CDR2 reads SQIVND (reference sequence). The V end was cut by 7 bases, the J end by 3 bases, with 14 bases between. The CDR3 spans 14 residues. CDR3 amino acids: CASTGGGPTDTQYF. CDR3 bases: TGTGCCAGTACGGGTGGAGGCCCGACAGATACGCAGTATTTT.

A few counts support this clone. The chain couples TRBV14 to TRBJ2-3, with 7 bases identical to TRBD1. The J segment lost 3 bases and the V segment lost 4 bases, leaving 7 bases of the junction unmatched. This CDR3 region has 15 residues. Germline CDR1 and CDR2: SGHDN and FVKESK. The CDR3 DNA is TGTGCCAGCAGCCCCGGACAGGCCAGGACAGATACGCAGTATTTT. Translation gives CASSPGQARTDTQYF.

The chain is built from TRBV28 and TRBJ2-5; D gene uncertain. Trimming shortened V by 5 bases and J by 3 bases, and 7 bases separated the two germline ends. Germline CDR1 reads MDHEN; CDR2 reads SYDVKM. The CDR3 is 12 residues long. As DNA, the CDR3 is TGTGCCAGCAGTATCCGTGAAGAGACCCAGTACTTC. Residues: CASSIREETQYF.

V and J are TRBV11-2 and TRBJ2-7; TRBD1 agrees at 8 bases. The length of the CDR3 is 18 residues. Germline lookup yields CDR1 SGHAT and CDR2 FQNNGV. J gave up 0 bases and V 3 bases, and 13 bases lay outside the gene matches. This CDR3 reads CASSFFAGGGRSSYEQYF. In DNA form, the CDR3 reads TGTGCCAGCAGCTTTTTCGCAGGGGGCGGGCGAAGCTCCTACGAGCAGTACTTC. The full variable domain, in which reference TRBV11-2 and TRBJ2-7 provide the parts outside the CDR3, is EAGVAQSPRYKIIEKRQSVAFWCNPISGHATLYWYQQILGQGPKLLIQFQNNGVVDDSQLPKDRFSAERLKGVDSTLKIQPAKLEDSAVYLCASSFFAGGGRSSYEQYFGPGTRLTVT.

The table lists this clone with a few counts. The V gene is TRBV4-3, the J gene TRBJ2-2; D may be TRBD1 (6 bases). CDR3 length: 15 residues. Germline CDR1 is LGHNA and CDR2 is YSLEER. V was clipped by 1 base and J by 1 base, with 7 bases between them. DNA of the CDR3: TGCGCCAGCAGCCAAGTACAGGGGAACACCGGGGAGCTGTTTTTT. Its translation is CASSQVQGNTGELFF.